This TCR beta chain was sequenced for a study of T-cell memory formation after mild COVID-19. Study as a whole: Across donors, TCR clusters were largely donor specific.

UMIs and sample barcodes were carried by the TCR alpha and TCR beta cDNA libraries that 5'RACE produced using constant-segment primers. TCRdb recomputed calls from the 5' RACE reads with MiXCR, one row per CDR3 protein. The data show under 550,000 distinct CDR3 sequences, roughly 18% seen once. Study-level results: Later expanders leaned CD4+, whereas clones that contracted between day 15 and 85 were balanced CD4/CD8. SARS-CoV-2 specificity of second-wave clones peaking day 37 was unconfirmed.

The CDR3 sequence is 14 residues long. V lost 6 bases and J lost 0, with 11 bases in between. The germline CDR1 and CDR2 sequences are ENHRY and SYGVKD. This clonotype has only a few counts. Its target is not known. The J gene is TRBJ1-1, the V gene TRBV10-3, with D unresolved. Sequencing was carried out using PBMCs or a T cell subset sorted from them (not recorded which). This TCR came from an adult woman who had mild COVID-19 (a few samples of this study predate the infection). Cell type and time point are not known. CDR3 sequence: CAIRAQTLNTEAFF. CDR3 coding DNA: TGTGCCATCAGAGCCCAGACATTGAACACTGAAGCTTTCTTT.